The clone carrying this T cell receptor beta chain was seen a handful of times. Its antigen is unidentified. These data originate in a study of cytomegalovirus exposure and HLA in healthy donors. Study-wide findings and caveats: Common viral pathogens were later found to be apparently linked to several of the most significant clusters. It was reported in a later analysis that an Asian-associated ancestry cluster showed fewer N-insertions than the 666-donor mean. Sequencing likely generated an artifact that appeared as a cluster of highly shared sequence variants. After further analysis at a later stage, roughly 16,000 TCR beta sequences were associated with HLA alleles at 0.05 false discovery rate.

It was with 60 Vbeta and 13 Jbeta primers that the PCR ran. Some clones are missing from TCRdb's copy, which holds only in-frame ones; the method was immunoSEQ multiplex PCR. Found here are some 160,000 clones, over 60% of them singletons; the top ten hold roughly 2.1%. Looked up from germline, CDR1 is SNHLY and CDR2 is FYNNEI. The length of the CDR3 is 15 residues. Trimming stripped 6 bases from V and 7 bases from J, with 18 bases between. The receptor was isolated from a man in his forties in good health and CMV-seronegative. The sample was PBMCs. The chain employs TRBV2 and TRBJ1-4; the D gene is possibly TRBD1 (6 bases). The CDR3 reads CASSLTGPETEKLFF. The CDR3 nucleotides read TGTGCCAGCAGCCTAACAGGGCCGGAGACTGAAAAACTGTTTTTT. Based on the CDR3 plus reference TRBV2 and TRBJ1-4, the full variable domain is EPEVTQTPSHQVTQMGQEVILRCVPISNHLYFYWYRQILGQKVEFLVSFYNNEISEKSEIFDDQFSVERPDGSNFTLKIRSTKLEDSAMYFCASSLTGPETEKLFFGSGTQLSVL.